Each of the 21 T cell receptor beta chains below was sequenced from the same sample in a study of blood T cell repertoires in COVID-19. Sequencing was performed with immunoSEQ multiplex PCR; in TCRdb, only in-frame clones are kept and a portion is missing. The table lists some 160,000 clones, over 70% of them singletons, with roughly 8.6% in the top ten. The sequenced sample was peripheral blood. The source is a man between 50 and 59 years old with active or convalescent COVID-19.

The CDR3 DNA is TGTGCCAGTAGTCTAAGGGGACAGTCCCTCTATCAGCCCCAGCATTTT. Amino acid sequence: CASSLRGQSLYQPQHF. J is TRBJ1-5 and V is TRBV19, with TRBD1 identical over 7 bases. J lost 5 bases, V lost 5 bases, and 12 bases had no gene match. The germline V gene has CDR1 LNHDA and CDR2 SQIVND (reference sequence). The CDR3 sequence is 16 residues long. The variable domain in full, completed from reference TRBV19 and TRBJ1-5, reads DGGITQSPKYLFRKEGQNVTLSCEQNLNHDAMYWYRQDPGQGLRLIYYSQIVNDFQKGDIAEGYSVSREKKESFPLTVTSAQKNPTAFYLCASSLRGQSLYQPQHFGDGTRLSIL.

CDR3 sequence (DNA): TGTGCCAGCAGTGAAGGGACTAGCCCCGGCAATGAGCAGTTCTTC. Protein sequence: CASSEGTSPGNEQFF. The chain joins TRBV2 to TRBJ2-1, with TRBD2 matching over 8 bases. The junction had 5 bases not matched to a gene; V was cut back by 1 base and J by 6 bases. The CDR3 sequence is 15 residues long. Looked up from germline, CDR1 is SNHLY and CDR2 is FYNNEI.

The chain employs TRBV5-1 and TRBJ2-3, with 7 bases matching TRBD1. V was pared by 4 bases and J by 4 bases, with 6 bases of the junction left unmatched. Germline V gene lookup returns CDR1 SGHRS and CDR2 YFSETQ. The CDR3 extends over 14 amino acids. The CDR3 DNA sequence: TGCGCCAGCAGCCAACAGGGGATCGCAGATACGCAGTATTTT. This codes for CASSQQGIADTQYF.

The genes are TRBV28 and TRBJ2-1; the match to TRBD2 covers 7 bases. V lost 5 bases and J lost 6; bases outside the gene matches: 13. Per the germline V gene, CDR1 is MDHEN and CDR2 is SYDVKM. CDR3 length equals 16 residues. The CDR3 region is CASSRPLAGDFNEQFF. As DNA, the CDR3 is TGTGCCAGCAGTCGGCCCCTGGCGGGAGATTTCAATGAGCAGTTCTTC.

The chain uses TRBV28 and TRBJ2-2, with 8 nucleotides matching TRBD1. CDR3 length: 16 amino acids. Germline CDR1 MDHEN, CDR2 SYDVKM. V gave up 2 bases and J gave up 3 bases; unmatched junction bases: 5. The CDR3 nucleotides read TGTGCCAGCAGTTTACCCCAGGGGGCCCACACCGGGGAGCTGTTTTTT. Its protein product is CASSLPQGAHTGELFF.

The rearrangement joins TRBV28 to TRBJ1-6, with D maybe TRBD1 (6 bases). The V and J ends lost 6 bases and 7 bases respectively, with 28 bases between them. This CDR3 is 19 amino acids long. In germline, CDR1 is MDHEN, CDR2 SYDVKM. The CDR3 DNA reads as TGTGCCAGCAGCCCGCGTCCCCCTACAGGGTATCTCGGCAATTCACCCCTCCACTTT. As protein: CASSPRPPTGYLGNSPLHF. Full variable domain (missing parts from reference TRBV28 and TRBJ1-6): DVKVTQSSRYLVKRTGEKVFLECVQDMDHENMFWYRQDPGLGLRLIYFSYDVKMKEKGDIPEGYSVSREKKERFSLILESASTNQTSMYLCASSPRPPTGYLGNSPLHFGNGTRLTVT.

CDR3 sequence: CASSARRATNEKLFF. The CDR3 nucleotides are TGTGCCAGCAGTGCCAGGCGTGCAACTAATGAAAAACTGTTTTTT. The chain recombines TRBV2 with TRBJ1-4; no clear D. Looked up from germline, CDR1 is SNHLY and CDR2 is FYNNEI. With 4 bases removed from V and 0 bases from J, the gap between germline ends came to 9 bases. The CDR3 is 15 amino acids. Full variable domain (rest looked up from reference TRBV2 and TRBJ1-4): EPEVTQTPSHQVTQMGQEVILRCVPISNHLYFYWYRQILGQKVEFLVSFYNNEISEKSEIFDDQFSVERPDGSNFTLKIRSTKLEDSAMYFCASSARRATNEKLFFGSGTQLSVL.

The rearrangement uses TRBV6-5 and TRBJ1-5, with a possible D match to TRBD1 (5 bases). The CDR3 contains 14 residues. Trimming took off 4 bases at V and 3 bases at J, with 10 bases between the two ends. CDR1 is MNHEY and CDR2 is SVGAGI in the germline V gene. The DNA for the CDR3 is TGTGCCAGCAGTTTTGACAGCTTCAATCAGCCCCAGCATTTT. Translating it yields CASSFDSFNQPQHF.

The V gene is TRBV9, the J gene TRBJ1-1; D call uncertain. Germline CDR1 SGDLS, CDR2 YYNGEE. CDR3 length: 13 residues. The germline V and J ends were trimmed by 3 bases and 1 base, with 7 bases remaining between them. Here the CDR3 reads CASSARQNTEAFF. The CDR3 DNA is TGTGCCAGCAGCGCTCGACAGAACACTGAAGCTTTCTTT.

CDR3 nucleotides: TGTGCCAGCAGTTTATTAGCGGGAGTGTCGAATGAGCAGTTCTTC. This gives the protein CASSLLAGVSNEQFF. The chain uses TRBV28 and TRBJ2-1, with TRBD2 matching over 9 bases. Trimming removed 1 base from V and 7 bases from J; junction bases left unmatched: 5. This CDR3 is 15 amino acids long. Germline lookup yields CDR1 MDHEN and CDR2 SYDVKM.

CDR3 sequence: CASSPGAGDTEAFF. Here the CDR3 DNA reads TGTGCCAGCAGCCCCGGTGCGGGGGACACTGAAGCTTTCTTT. The V and J genes are TRBV11-3 and TRBJ1-1; D possibly corresponds to TRBD1 (5 bases). Trimming took 5 bases from V and 3 from J, leaving 13 bases between them. Germline V gives CDR1 SGHNT, CDR2 YENEEA. There are 14 residues in the CDR3.

This clone has a handful of counts. The J gene is TRBJ1-2, the V gene TRBV24-1, with no clear D. The V end lost 4 bases, the J end lost 8 bases, and 16 bases lay between the germline ends. This CDR3 has 14 residues. Germline CDR1 KGHDR, CDR2 SFDVKD. The CDR3 nucleotides are TGTGCCACCAGTGACCCTTACAGCCTTGGAGGCTACACCTTC. This gives the protein CATSDPYSLGGYTF.

There are a few counts of this clone. This rearrangement joins TRBV7-9 to TRBJ2-7; a possible D gene is TRBD1 (5 bases). Trimming cost V 1 base and J 3 bases, with 10 bases left between them. Per the germline V gene, CDR1 is SEHNR and CDR2 is FQNEAQ (reference sequence). The CDR3 loop spans 14 amino acids. Here the CDR3 reads CASSLGARDYEQYF. The CDR3 DNA reads TGTGCCAGCAGCTTAGGGGCCAGGGACTACGAGCAGTACTTC.

This clone has a single count. V usage is TRBV2 and J usage is TRBJ2-5; D call uncertain. V lost 6 bases and J lost 2, with 10 bases in between. CDR3 length: 13 amino acids. Germline-derived CDR1 and CDR2 are SNHLY and FYNNEI. CDR3 in DNA: TGTGCCAGCAGGCCACGAGCGCAAGAGACCCAGTACTTC. It specifies CASRPRAQETQYF.

The V call is TRBV18, the J call TRBJ1-1; 8 bases are shared with TRBD1. Germline CDR1 reads KGHSH; CDR2 reads LQKENI. Germline trimming cut 3 bases from V and 10 bases from J; bases unmatched to any gene: 10. This CDR3 spans 14 amino acids. The CDR3 here is CASSPTDRGTTAFF. CDR3 DNA: TGTGCCAGCTCACCTACTGACAGGGGTACAACAGCTTTCTTT.

This clone was seen more than once but under ten times. This chain joins TRBV27 and TRBJ1-2; a weak D match, TRBD1 (5 bases). The V gene's germline CDR1 is MNHEY and CDR2 SMNVEV (reference sequence). V gave up 4 bases and J gave up 6 bases, with 12 bases separating them. The length of the CDR3 is 13 residues. CDR3: CASSWGPGHGYTF. DNA of the CDR3: TGTGCCAGCAGTTGGGGCCCTGGGCATGGCTACACCTTC.

The chain uses TRBV28 and TRBJ1-5; D not resolved. The CDR3 is 15 amino acids. Deletions cut 1 base from V and 2 bases from J, with 9 bases between. Per germline, CDR1 MDHEN and CDR2 SYDVKM. The CDR3 protein is CASSLSGFGNQPQHF. The DNA for the CDR3 is TGTGCCAGCAGTTTATCGGGTTTTGGCAATCAGCCCCAGCATTTT.

The chain combines TRBV5-4 with TRBJ1-1; D might be TRBD1 (5 bases). In germline, CDR1 is SGHNT, CDR2 YYREEE (reference sequence). This CDR3 region has 16 residues. V was shortened by 0 bases and J by 3 bases, with 15 bases between the two germline ends. In nucleotides, the CDR3 is TGTGCCAGCAGCTTGGGTCTCCTCCAGGGCGACACTGAAGCTTTCTTT. It encodes CASSLGLLQGDTEAFF.

V usage is TRBV28 and J usage is TRBJ1-5; the match to TRBD1 covers 7 bases. The CDR3 length is 13 residues. V lost 6 bases to trimming and J lost 5 bases; unmatched junction nucleotides: 4. The germline gives CDR1 MDHEN, CDR2 SYDVKM. In DNA form, the CDR3 reads TGTGCCAGCAGCCAGGGGGACCATCAGCCCCAGCATTTT. Residues: CASSQGDHQPQHF.

The V call is TRBV4-1, the J call TRBJ1-5; perhaps TRBD1 as D (5 bases). V lost 2 bases and J 2 bases, leaving 16 bases between the germline ends. The CDR3 length is 17 residues. Germline V lookup: CDR1 MGHRA, CDR2 YSYEKL. CDR3 coding DNA: TGCGCCAGCAGCCAAATGGTCTGGGGCCGGGGCAATCAGCCCCAGCATTTT. Translation: CASSQMVWGRGNQPQHF.

In DNA, the CDR3 is TGTGCCAGCAGCTCCTTTAGCGGGAGCATATGGAATGAGCAGTTCTTC. The encoded protein is CASSSFSGSIWNEQFF. The chain uses TRBV7-3 and TRBJ2-1; 9 bases line up with TRBD2. CDR1 and CDR2 (germline): SGHTA, FQGTGA. The CDR3 runs 16 residues. J lost 7 bases, V lost 4 bases, and 11 bases had no gene match. Supplemented by reference TRBV7-3 and TRBJ2-1, the full variable domain reads GAGVSQTPSNKVTEKGKYVELRCDPISGHTALYWYRQSLGQGPEFLIYFQGTGAADDSGLPNDRFFAVRPEGSVSTLKIQRTERGDSAVYLCASSSFSGSIWNEQFFGPGTRLTVL.